This T cell receptor beta chain was recovered during a study of blood T cells in healthy people across ages. A J-beta primer mix and a sample-barcoded 5' primer were used in a second PCR of roughly 7 to 12 cycles. Every single cDNA molecule received a tag from a template-switch adaptor with 12 random nucleotides. TCRdb reanalysed the 5' RACE reads using MiXCR and keeps one entry per CDR3 protein. This table holds about 650,000 distinct CDR3 sequences, about 51% found once. Germline trimming cut 7 bases from V and 3 bases from J; bases unmatched to any gene: 12. CDR1 and CDR2 from the germline V gene are SQVTM and ANQGSEA. The CDR3 is 16 amino acids. Every donor gave around 10 milliliters of peripheral blood.

This receptor was taken from an elderly woman in good health. The chain links TRBV29-1 to TRBJ2-1, with 10 nucleotides matching TRBD2. Sequenced sample: blood. As DNA, the CDR3 is TGCAGCGGCGAAGGCCTAGCGGGAGAACTCTACAATGAGCAGTTCTTC. Amino acids: CSGEGLAGELYNEQFF.